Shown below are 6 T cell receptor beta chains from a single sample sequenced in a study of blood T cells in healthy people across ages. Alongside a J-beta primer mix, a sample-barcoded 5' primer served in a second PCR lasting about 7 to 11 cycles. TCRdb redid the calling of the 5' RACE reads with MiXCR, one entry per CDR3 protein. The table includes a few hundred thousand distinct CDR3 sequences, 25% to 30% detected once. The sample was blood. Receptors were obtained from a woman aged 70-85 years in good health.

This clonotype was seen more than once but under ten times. The CDR3 reads CSARSVGGWGGYTF. The CDR3 region has the DNA TGCAGTGCTAGATCGGTCGGGGGTTGGGGCGGCTACACCTTC. This chain links TRBV20-1 with TRBJ1-2, with a possible D match to TRBD1 (5 bases). This CDR3 comprises 14 residues. Per germline, CDR1 DFQATT and CDR2 SNEGSKA (reference sequence). Trimming left V 2 bases short and J 8 bases short, with 18 bases between.

CDR3 DNA: TGTGCCAGCCACGGGAATTTAGGTGGTCAACCCCAGCATTTT. This encodes CASHGNLGGQPQHF. The rearrangement links TRBV2 to TRBJ1-5; D ambiguous. There are 14 residues in the CDR3. Germline-derived CDR1 and CDR2 are SNHLY and FYNNEI. Trimming shortened V by 8 bases and J by 10 bases, and 21 bases separated the two germline ends. Full variable domain (missing parts from reference TRBV2 and TRBJ1-5): EPEVTQTPSHQVTQMGQEVILRCVPISNHLYFYWYRQILGQKVEFLVSFYNNEISEKSEIFDDQFSVERPDGSNFTLKIRSTKLEDSAMYFCASHGNLGGQPQHFGDGTRLSIL.

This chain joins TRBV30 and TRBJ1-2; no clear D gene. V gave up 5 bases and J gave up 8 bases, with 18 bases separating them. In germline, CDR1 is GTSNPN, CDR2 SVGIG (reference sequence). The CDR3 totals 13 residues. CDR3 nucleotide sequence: TGTGCCTGGGCAGCCCTCAGCTATGGAGGCTACACCTTC. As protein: CAWAALSYGGYTF.

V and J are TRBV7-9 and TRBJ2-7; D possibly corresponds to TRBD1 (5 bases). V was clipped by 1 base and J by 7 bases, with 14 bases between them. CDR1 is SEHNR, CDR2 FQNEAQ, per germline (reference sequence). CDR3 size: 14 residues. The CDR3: CASSLVPISGEQYF. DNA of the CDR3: TGTGCCAGCAGCTTAGTACCAATATCAGGGGAGCAGTACTTC.

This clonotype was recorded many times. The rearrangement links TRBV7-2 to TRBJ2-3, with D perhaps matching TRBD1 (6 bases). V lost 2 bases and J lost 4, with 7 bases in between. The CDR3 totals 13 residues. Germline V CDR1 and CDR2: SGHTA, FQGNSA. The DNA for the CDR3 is TGTGCCAGCAGCTTAAACAGGGCAGATACGCAGTATTTT. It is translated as CASSLNRADTQYF.

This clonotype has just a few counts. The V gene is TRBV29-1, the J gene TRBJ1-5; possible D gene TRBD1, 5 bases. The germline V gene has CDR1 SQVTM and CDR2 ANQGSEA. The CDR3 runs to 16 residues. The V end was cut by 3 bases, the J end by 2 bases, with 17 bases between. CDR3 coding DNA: TGCAGCGTTGACGGGCCTGGGGGGATAGGCAATCAGCCCCAGCATTTT. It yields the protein CSVDGPGGIGNQPQHF.